The 4 T cell receptor beta chains in this list originate from one sample, sequenced in a study of beta chain features in type 1 diabetes. As every portion of the isolated RNA was reverse transcribed, the sequencing read expressed TCRB transcripts. The assay was immunoSEQ multiplex PCR, and TCRdb's table has in-frame clones only and misses some. Among around 290,000 clones listed, about 8.5% were seen once. Sequencing used central memory CD4+ T cells from blood. The source of these receptors is a woman aged 18 to 35 in good health.

This clone was counted between two and nine times. This chain uses TRBV11-2 with TRBJ1-1; D is uncertain. The CDR3 has 14 amino acids. Germline V gene lookup returns CDR1 SGHAT and CDR2 FQNNGV. V was clipped by 5 bases and J by 5 bases, with 15 bases between them. This CDR3 reads CASSLTRTGTEAFF. In nucleotides, the CDR3 is TGTGCCAGCAGCCTCACCCGAACGGGGACTGAAGCTTTCTTT.

In this sample, this clone turned up a few times. V gene TRBV15 combines with J gene TRBJ1-2, with D hard to call. Germline CDR1 and CDR2: LNHNV and YYDKDF (reference sequence). With 4 bases removed from V and 0 bases from J, the gap between germline ends came to 18 bases. The CDR3 covers 17 residues. Here the CDR3 reads CATSMRSGSATNYGYTF. CDR3 DNA: TGTGCCACCAGCATGAGATCGGGGTCGGCGACTAACTATGGCTACACCTTC.

This clone was observed at least ten times. The chain combines TRBV7-9 with TRBJ1-1; D remains unclear. V lost 5 bases, J lost 5 bases, and 15 bases lay in between. Germline CDR1 reads SEHNR; CDR2 reads FQNEAQ (reference sequence). The CDR3 has 14 amino acids. CDR3 DNA sequence: TGTGCCAGCAGCCCCAGTTACGAGGTAACTGAAGCTTTCTTT. Amino acid sequence: CASSPSYEVTEAFF.

This chain uses TRBV28 with TRBJ2-2; D is uncertain. The CDR3 consists of 11 residues. Per germline, CDR1 MDHEN and CDR2 SYDVKM. V lost 2 bases, J lost 13 bases, and 8 bases lay in between. The CDR3 sequence is CASSLGLGLFF. The CDR3 DNA sequence: TGTGCCAGCAGTTTAGGGCTTGGGCTGTTTTTT. The full variable domain, its missing parts supplied by reference TRBV28 and TRBJ2-2, is DVKVTQSSRYLVKRTGEKVFLECVQDMDHENMFWYRQDPGLGLRLIYFSYDVKMKEKGDIPEGYSVSREKKERFSLILESASTNQTSMYLCASSLGLGLFFGEGSRLTVL.